This T cell receptor (beta chain) was identified during a study of T-cell reconstitution after alpha-beta-depleted transplantation in children. This clonotype was seen repeatedly, ten times or more. Unique molecular identifiers were incorporated into the prepared TCRbeta library. TCRdb re-called the PCR reads through MiXCR, storing one row per CDR3 protein. The data hold approximately 250,000 distinct CDR3 sequences, with 7.5% to 10% observed a single time. V was shortened by 3 bases and J by 6 bases, with 15 bases between the two germline ends. The CDR3 is made up of 13 amino acids. Germline CDR1 DFQATT, CDR2 SNEGSKA (reference sequence).

This sequence joins TRBV20-1 and TRBJ2-7; a possible D gene is TRBD1 (5 bases). The sample here was PBMCs from the stem cell graft donor, taken from the stem cell graft. The TCR originated in a human donor who donated a stem cell graft to a child with SCID. CDR3 DNA: TGCAGTGCTAGGAGAGTGGACACCCTCGAGCAGTACTTC. Amino acids: CSARRVDTLEQYF.